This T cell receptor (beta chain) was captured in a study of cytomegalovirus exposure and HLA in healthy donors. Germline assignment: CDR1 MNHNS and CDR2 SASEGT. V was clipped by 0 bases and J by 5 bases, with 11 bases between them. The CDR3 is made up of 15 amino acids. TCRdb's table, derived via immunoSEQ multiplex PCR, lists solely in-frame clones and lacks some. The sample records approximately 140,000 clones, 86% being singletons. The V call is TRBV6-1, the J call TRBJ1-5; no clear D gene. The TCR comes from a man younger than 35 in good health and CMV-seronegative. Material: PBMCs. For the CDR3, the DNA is TGTGCCAGCAGTGAAGCGTACGGTGAGGATCAGCCCCAGCATTTT. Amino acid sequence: CASSEAYGEDQPQHF.